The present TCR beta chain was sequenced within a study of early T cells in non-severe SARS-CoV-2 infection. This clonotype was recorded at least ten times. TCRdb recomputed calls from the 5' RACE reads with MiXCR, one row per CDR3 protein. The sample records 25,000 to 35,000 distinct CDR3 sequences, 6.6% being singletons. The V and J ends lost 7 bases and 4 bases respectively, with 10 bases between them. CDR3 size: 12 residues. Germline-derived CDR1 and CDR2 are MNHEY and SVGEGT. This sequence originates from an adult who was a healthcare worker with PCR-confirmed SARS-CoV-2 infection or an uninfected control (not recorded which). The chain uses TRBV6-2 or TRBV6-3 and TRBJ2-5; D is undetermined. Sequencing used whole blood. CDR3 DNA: TGTGCCAGCACATACGTGGGAGAGACCCAGTACTTC. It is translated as CASTYVGETQYF.